This T cell receptor beta chain was documented in a study of beta chain features in type 1 diabetes. The overall study: Taken together, all samples contributed around 100 million examined sorted cells. Findings and limits, study-wide: TCRB CDR3s were moderately but significantly shorter in Type 1 diabetes patients in all four CD4+ subsets.

Sorted populations were all over 95% pure. CDR3 length equals 12 residues. V was pared by 4 bases and J by 4 bases, with 11 bases between. Germline loops: CDR1 GTSNPN, CDR2 SVGIG (reference sequence). The study reverse transcribed the entire isolated RNA, so it sequenced expressed TCRB transcripts. Produced via immunoSEQ multiplex PCR; TCRdb's table is partial and in-frame only. This sample has roughly 180,000 clones, with approximately 8.1% found just once. Worth noting for this clone: Its antigen is currently unknown.

V usage is TRBV30 and J usage is TRBJ2-7, with D possibly matching TRBD2 (5 bases). Sequenced: central memory CD4+ T cells from blood. The TCR comes from a woman aged 40 to 55 with type 1 diabetes. The CDR3: CAWNPSSYEQYF. As DNA, the CDR3 is TGTGCCTGGAATCCTAGCTCATACGAGCAGTACTTC.